Listed here is a single T cell receptor beta chain. The sample belongs to a study of blood T cell repertoires in COVID-19. Whole-study context: Samples of COVID-19 (acute and convalescent) were obtained from the United States, Italy and Spain.

Sequenced by immunoSEQ multiplex PCR; TCRdb stores in-frame clones only, minus some. The sample includes hundreds of thousands of clones, over 75% of them seen just once. Germline trimming cut 2 bases from V and 8 bases from J; bases unmatched to any gene: 6. The CDR3 contains 15 residues. CDR1 is SGHDT, CDR2 YYEEEE, per germline. The sequenced material came from peripheral blood. The rearrangement uses TRBV5-6 and TRBJ1-4; 10 bases align to TRBD1. The source is a human donor in a cohort sampled during active COVID-19. In DNA form, the CDR3 reads TGTGCCAGCAGCTTCCGGGACAGGGGTTGGGAAAAACTGTTTTTT. This sequence encodes CASSFRDRGWEKLFF.